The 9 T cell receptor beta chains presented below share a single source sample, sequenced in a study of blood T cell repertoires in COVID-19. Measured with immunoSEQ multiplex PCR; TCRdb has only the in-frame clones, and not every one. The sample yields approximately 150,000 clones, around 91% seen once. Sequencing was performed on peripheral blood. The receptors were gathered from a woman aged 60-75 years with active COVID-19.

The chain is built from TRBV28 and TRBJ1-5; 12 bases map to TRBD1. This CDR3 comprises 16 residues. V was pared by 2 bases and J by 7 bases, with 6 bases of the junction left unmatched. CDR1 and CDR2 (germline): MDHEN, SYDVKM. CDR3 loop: CASSLGGTGGEQPQHF. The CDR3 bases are TGTGCCAGCAGTTTAGGGGGGACAGGGGGCGAACAGCCCCAGCATTTT. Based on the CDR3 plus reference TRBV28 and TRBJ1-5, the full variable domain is DVKVTQSSRYLVKRTGEKVFLECVQDMDHENMFWYRQDPGLGLRLIYFSYDVKMKEKGDIPEGYSVSREKKERFSLILESASTNQTSMYLCASSLGGTGGEQPQHFGDGTRLSIL.

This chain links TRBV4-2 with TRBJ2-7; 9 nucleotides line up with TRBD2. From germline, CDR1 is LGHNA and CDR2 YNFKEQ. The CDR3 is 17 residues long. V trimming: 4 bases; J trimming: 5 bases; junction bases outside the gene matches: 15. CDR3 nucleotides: TGTGCCAGCAGCCCCCGGGATAGCGGGAGCCCGGGGAACGAGCAGTACTTC. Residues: CASSPRDSGSPGNEQYF.

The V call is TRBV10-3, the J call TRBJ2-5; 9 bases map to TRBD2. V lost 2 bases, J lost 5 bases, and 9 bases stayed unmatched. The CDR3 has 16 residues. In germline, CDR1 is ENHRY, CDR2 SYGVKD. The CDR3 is CAISEAMLAGRETQYF. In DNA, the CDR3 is TGTGCCATCAGTGAGGCCATGCTAGCGGGAAGGGAGACCCAGTACTTC.

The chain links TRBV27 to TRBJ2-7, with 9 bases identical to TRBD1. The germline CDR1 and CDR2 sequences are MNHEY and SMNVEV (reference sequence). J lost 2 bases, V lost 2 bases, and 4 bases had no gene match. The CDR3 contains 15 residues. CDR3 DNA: TGTGCCAGCAGTTTAACAGGGGGCAAGGCCTACGAGCAGTACTTC. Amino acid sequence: CASSLTGGKAYEQYF.

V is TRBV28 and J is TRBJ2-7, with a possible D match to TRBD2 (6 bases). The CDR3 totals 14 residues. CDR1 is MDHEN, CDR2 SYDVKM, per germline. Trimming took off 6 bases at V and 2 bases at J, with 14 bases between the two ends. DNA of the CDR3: TGTGCCAGCAGCGGGACTCCGCCAGCCTACGAGCAGTACTTC. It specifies CASSGTPPAYEQYF.

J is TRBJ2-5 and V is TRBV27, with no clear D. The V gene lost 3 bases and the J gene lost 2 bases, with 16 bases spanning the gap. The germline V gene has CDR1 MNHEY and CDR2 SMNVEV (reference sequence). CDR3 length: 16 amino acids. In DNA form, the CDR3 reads TGTGCCAGCAGTTTGAACTACCTAGTACCACAAGAGACCCAGTACTTC. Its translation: CASSLNYLVPQETQYF.

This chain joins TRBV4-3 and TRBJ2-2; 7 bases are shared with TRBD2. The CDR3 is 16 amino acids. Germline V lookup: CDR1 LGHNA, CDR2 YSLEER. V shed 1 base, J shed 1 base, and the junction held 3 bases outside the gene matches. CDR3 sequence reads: CASSQASSGNTGELFF. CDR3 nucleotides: TGCGCCAGCAGCCAAGCATCTAGCGGGAACACCGGGGAGCTGTTTTTT.

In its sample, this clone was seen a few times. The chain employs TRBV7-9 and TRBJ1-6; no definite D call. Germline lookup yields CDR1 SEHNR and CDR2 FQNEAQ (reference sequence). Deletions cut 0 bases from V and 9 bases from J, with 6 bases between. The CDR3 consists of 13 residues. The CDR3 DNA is TGTGCCAGCAGCTTAGCCCCCATTTCACCCCTCCACTTT. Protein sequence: CASSLAPISPLHF. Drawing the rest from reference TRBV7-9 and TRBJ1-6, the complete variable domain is DTGVSQNPRHKITKRGQNVTFRCDPISEHNRLYWYRQTLGQGPEFLTYFQNEAQLEKSRLLSDRFSAERPKGSFSTLEIQRTEQGDSAMYLCASSLAPISPLHFGNGTRLTVT.

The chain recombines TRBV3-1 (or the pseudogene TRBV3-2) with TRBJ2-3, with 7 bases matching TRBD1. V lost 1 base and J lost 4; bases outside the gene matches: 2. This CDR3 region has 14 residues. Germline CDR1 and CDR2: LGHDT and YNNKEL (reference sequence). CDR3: CASSQGRGSDTQYF. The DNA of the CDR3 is TGTGCCAGCAGCCAAGGCAGGGGGTCAGATACGCAGTATTTT.